A single sample gave rise to the 24 T cell receptor beta chains below, sequenced in a study of blood T cell repertoires in COVID-19 (TCRdb year 2020). Library prep was done by the immunoSEQ multiplex PCR assay. The immuneACCESS repertoire file appears here via TCRdb, limited to in-frame rearrangements. These files lack a portion of the clones; in checked studies, under half of the deficit traces to unresolved V genes, and the cause of the others is not known. Within this sample are about 250,000 clones, with approximately 90% of them counted one time only. The ten top clones hold roughly 6% of the sample. Sequencing input: peripheral blood. Receptors originate from a woman aged 30 to 39 with COVID-19, enrolled during active disease.

The rearrangement links TRBV6-5 to TRBJ2-3; D is unresolved. Trimming took 0 bases from V and 2 from J, leaving 9 bases between them. Germline loops: CDR1 MNHEY, CDR2 SVGAGI. The CDR3 sequence is 15 residues long. CDR3 amino acids: CASSYSPYSTDTQYF. CDR3 nucleotide sequence: TGTGCCAGCAGTTACTCGCCCTATTCCACAGATACGCAGTATTTT.

V usage is TRBV27 and J usage is TRBJ2-2; 7 bases are a match to TRBD1. J was trimmed by 5 bases and V by 2 bases; bases with no gene match: 2. From germline, CDR1 is MNHEY and CDR2 SMNVEV (reference sequence). The CDR3 extends over 14 amino acids. CDR3 in DNA: TGTGCCAGCAGTTTAAACAGGGGTACCGGGGAGCTGTTTTTT. This encodes CASSLNRGTGELFF.

This clone was found a few times. The chain recombines TRBV27 with TRBJ1-2, with a possible D match to TRBD1 (6 bases). CDR3 size: 14 residues. Looked up from germline, CDR1 is MNHEY and CDR2 is SMNVEV (reference sequence). Trimming shortened V by 5 bases and J by 8 bases, and 18 bases separated the two germline ends. CDR3 residues: CASSPQGFADGYTF. CDR3 DNA sequence: TGTGCCAGCAGTCCGCAGGGGTTCGCGGACGGCTACACCTTC.

CDR3: CASSTWTSGGLHTDTQYF. DNA for the CDR3: TGTGCCAGCTCAACCTGGACTAGCGGGGGCCTTCACACAGATACGCAGTATTTT. This rearrangement joins TRBV18 to TRBJ2-3, with 13 bases fitting TRBD2. The V and J ends lost 5 bases and 2 bases, in that order; junction bases with no gene match: 10. The CDR3 extends over 18 amino acids. The V gene's germline CDR1 is KGHSH and CDR2 LQKENI. Drawing the rest from reference TRBV18 and TRBJ2-3, the complete variable domain is NAGVMQNPRHLVRRRGQEARLRCSPMKGHSHVYWYRQLPEEGLKFMVYLQKENIIDESGMPKERFSAEFPKEGPSILRIQQVVRGDSAAYFCASSTWTSGGLHTDTQYFGPGTRLTVL.

This sequence joins TRBV10-1 and TRBJ2-5; TRBD1 is a possible D gene (6 bases). V dropped 3 bases and J dropped 6 bases, with 14 bases sitting between them. This CDR3 region has 14 residues. Germline CDR1 WNHNN, CDR2 SYGVQD (reference sequence). The CDR3 coding sequence is TGCGCCAGCAGTGACCACAGGGTTGGGAAGACCCAGTACTTC. Protein: CASSDHRVGKTQYF.

V usage is TRBV7-2 and J usage is TRBJ1-5, with 10 bases identical to TRBD1. From germline, CDR1 is SGHTA and CDR2 FQGNSA. With V trimmed by 8 bases and J by 7 bases, 2 bases remained unmatched. This CDR3 spans 12 amino acids. CDR3 in amino acids: CASGQGGQPQHF. The CDR3 nucleotides read TGTGCCAGCGGACAGGGGGGGCAGCCCCAGCATTTT.

J is TRBJ2-2 and V is TRBV25-1; D gene ambiguous. Germline loops: CDR1 MGHDK, CDR2 SYGVNS. Trimming left V 4 bases short and J 7 bases short, with 7 bases between. The CDR3 sequence is 12 residues long. The CDR3 DNA is TGTGCCAGCAGTGGTACTTTCGGGGAGCTGTTTTTT. Residues: CASSGTFGELFF.

The V call is TRBV5-5, the J call TRBJ1-1, with a tentative D call TRBD1 (5 bases). The CDR3 is 14 residues long. V was pared by 4 bases and J by 6 bases, with 16 bases between. Per germline, CDR1 SGHKS and CDR2 YYEKEE (reference sequence). This CDR3 reads CASSPGRWGPEAFF. The CDR3 coding sequence is TGTGCCAGCAGCCCGGGCAGGTGGGGCCCTGAAGCTTTCTTT.

The J gene is TRBJ1-4, the V gene TRBV15; 9 bases match TRBD1. The ends lost 5 bases at V and 4 bases at J; junction bases unmatched: 5. The CDR3 has 15 amino acids. Germline V lookup: CDR1 LNHNV, CDR2 YYDKDF (reference sequence). The CDR3 spells CATSWDRANNEKLFF. CDR3 in DNA: TGTGCCACCAGCTGGGACAGGGCGAATAATGAAAAACTGTTTTTT.

The CDR3 region is CASSGTRDEQFF. The CDR3 bases are TGTGCCAGCAGTGGTACTAGGGATGAGCAGTTCTTC. The chain recombines TRBV25-1 with TRBJ2-1, with D perhaps TRBD2 (5 bases). Looked up from germline, CDR1 is MGHDK and CDR2 is SYGVNS. V lost 4 bases to trimming and J lost 8 bases, with 9 bases between them. This CDR3 spans 12 amino acids.

The J gene is TRBJ2-1, the V gene TRBV4-3, with a tentative D call TRBD1 (6 bases). V dropped 0 bases and J dropped 2 bases, with 14 bases sitting between them. The CDR3 runs to 17 residues. Germline V gene data show CDR1 as LGHNA and CDR2 as YSLEER. The CDR3 sequence is CASSQDNQGPPYNEQFF. The CDR3 bases are TGCGCCAGCAGCCAAGATAACCAGGGGCCCCCCTACAATGAGCAGTTCTTC.

This chain uses TRBV12-3 or TRBV12-4 with TRBJ2-5; tentatively, D is TRBD2 (6 bases). Trimming took 0 bases from V and 14 from J, leaving 13 bases between them. The CDR3 spans 12 residues. CDR3 nucleotide sequence: TGTGCCAGCAGTTTAGCGTCGGGACTGAAATACTTC. It yields the protein CASSLASGLKYF.

This sequence joins TRBV5-1 and TRBJ2-3; maybe TRBD1 (5 bases). This CDR3 has 14 residues. The germline V gene encodes CDR1 SGHRS and CDR2 YFSETQ. The V and J ends lost 0 bases and 5 bases respectively, with 10 bases between them. The CDR3 region is CASSLVGAGDTQYF. CDR3 DNA: TGCGCCAGCAGCTTGGTAGGGGCCGGAGATACGCAGTATTTT. The variable domain in full, completed from reference TRBV5-1 and TRBJ2-3, reads KAGVTQTPRYLIKTRGQQVTLSCSPISGHRSVSWYQQTPGQGLQFLFEYFSETQRNKGNFPGRFSGRQFSNSRSEMNVSTLELGDSALYLCASSLVGAGDTQYFGPGTRLTVL.

V usage is TRBV7-2 and J usage is TRBJ2-3; D is perhaps TRBD2 (7 bases). There are 14 residues in the CDR3. Germline loops: CDR1 SGHTA, CDR2 FQGNSA. The ends were cut back, 5 bases at V and 6 bases at J, with 15 bases in the middle. DNA of the CDR3: TGTGCCAGCAGCAAGGGGGGGGGCATTGATACGCAGTATTTT. This translates into CASSKGGGIDTQYF.

V is TRBV4-1 and J is TRBJ2-1; a possible D gene is TRBD2 (6 bases). The CDR3 totals 18 residues. Germline V CDR1 and CDR2: MGHRA, YSYEKL. V gave up 6 bases and J gave up 5 bases, with 26 bases separating them. The chain's CDR3 is CASRPAGRHSLLNNEQFF. The CDR3 DNA follows: TGCGCCAGCAGACCTGCGGGACGGCACTCCCTCTTGAACAATGAGCAGTTCTTC.

This chain joins TRBV2 and TRBJ1-1; 12 bases are a match to TRBD1. The germline V gene encodes CDR1 SNHLY and CDR2 FYNNEI. Germline trimming cut 7 bases from V and 1 base from J; bases unmatched to any gene: 7. This CDR3 has 16 residues. This chain's CDR3 is CASTRDRGLTNTEAFF. The CDR3 DNA reads as TGTGCCAGCACCCGGGACAGGGGGCTTACGAACACTGAAGCTTTCTTT.

The V and J genes are TRBV4-2 and TRBJ2-1, with TRBD2 matching over 9 bases. Unmatched junction bases numbered 7, after V lost 0 bases and J lost 7 bases. The CDR3 runs 16 residues. Germline CDR1 is LGHNA and CDR2 is YNFKEQ. Here the CDR3 DNA reads TGTGCCAGCAGCCAAGATTCGGCGGGGGGGCCGAATGAGCAGTTCTTC. Residues: CASSQDSAGGPNEQFF.

Comments on this clone: Other nucleotide sequences in the sample specify the same CDR3. This rearrangement joins TRBV6-5 to TRBJ1-5; 9 nucleotides agree with TRBD1. This CDR3 is 15 amino acids long. The ends lost 6 bases at V and 2 bases at J; junction bases unmatched: 5. Germline V lookup: CDR1 MNHEY, CDR2 SVGAGI. Here the CDR3 DNA reads TGTGCCAGCAGACGACAGGGGGGTGGCAATCAGCCCCAGCATTTT. Translating it yields CASRRQGGGNQPQHF.

The table lists this clone with a few counts. This chain uses TRBV3-1 (or the pseudogene TRBV3-2) with TRBJ2-1, with a possible D match to TRBD2 (6 bases). Germline V gene sequence: CDR1 LGHDT, CDR2 YNNKEL (reference sequence). The germline V and J ends were trimmed by 1 base and 9 bases, with 10 bases remaining between them. The CDR3 loop spans 13 amino acids. CDR3 region: CASSQARTTEQFF. DNA of the CDR3: TGTGCCAGCAGCCAAGCTCGGACTACTGAGCAGTTCTTC.

This chain joins TRBV2 and TRBJ2-1, with TRBD2 matching 11 bases. Germline-derived CDR1 and CDR2 are SNHLY and FYNNEI. Trimming at V came to 4 bases and at J to 5 bases, leaving 13 bases not matched to a gene. CDR3 length equals 18 residues. CDR3 coding DNA: TGTGCCAGCAGTGTTTTTGGCACTAGCGGGAGAGTAGACAATGAGCAGTTCTTC. Translated: CASSVFGTSGRVDNEQFF.

The chain recombines TRBV29-1 with TRBJ1-1; 9 bases align to TRBD1. The CDR3 is made up of 14 amino acids. Germline-derived CDR1 and CDR2 are SQVTM and ANQGSEA. With V trimmed by 8 bases and J by 1 base, 8 bases remained unmatched. CDR3: CSISNRGRNTEAFF. As DNA, the CDR3 is TGCAGCATATCAAACAGGGGGCGGAACACTGAAGCTTTCTTT.

This clone was detected a few times. The rearrangement uses TRBV6-5 and TRBJ2-7, with 10 positions matching TRBD2. CDR1 is MNHEY, CDR2 SVGAGI, per germline. J was trimmed by 0 bases and V by 5 bases; bases with no gene match: 4. CDR3 length equals 15 residues. CDR3 sequence (DNA): TGTGCCAGCAGTCCCTCTAGCGGGAGCTCCTACGAGCAGTACTTC. It yields the protein CASSPSSGSSYEQYF.

This clone came up a few times. The chain uses TRBV4-3 and TRBJ2-1; D is possibly TRBD2 (6 bases). V lost 0 bases and J lost 6, with 15 bases in between. Germline loops: CDR1 LGHNA, CDR2 YSLEER. This CDR3 spans 16 amino acids. The CDR3 here is CASSQDRAGGVNEQFF. The CDR3 bases are TGCGCCAGCAGCCAAGATCGTGCAGGCGGGGTCAATGAGCAGTTCTTC.

This sequence joins TRBV4-3 and TRBJ2-1, with D perhaps TRBD1 (7 bases). Germline CDR1 LGHNA, CDR2 YSLEER. The CDR3 has 16 residues. With 1 base removed from V and 8 bases from J, the gap between germline ends came to 18 bases. CDR3 nucleotide sequence: TGCGCCAGCAGCCAAGGTCTAGGAGGGGACAGCGATGAGCAGTTCTTC. Its protein product is CASSQGLGGDSDEQFF.